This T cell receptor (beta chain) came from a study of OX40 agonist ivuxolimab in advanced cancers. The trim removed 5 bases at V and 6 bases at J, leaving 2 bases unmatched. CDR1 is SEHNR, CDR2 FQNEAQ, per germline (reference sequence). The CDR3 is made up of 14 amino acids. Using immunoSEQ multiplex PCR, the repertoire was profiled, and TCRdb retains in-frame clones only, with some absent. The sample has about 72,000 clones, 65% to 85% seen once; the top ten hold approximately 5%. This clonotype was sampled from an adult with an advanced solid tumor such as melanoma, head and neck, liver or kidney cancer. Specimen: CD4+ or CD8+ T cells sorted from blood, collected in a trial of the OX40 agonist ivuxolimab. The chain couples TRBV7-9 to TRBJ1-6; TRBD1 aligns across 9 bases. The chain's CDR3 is CASSGQGSNSPLHF. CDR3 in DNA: TGTGCCAGCAGCGGACAGGGGAGTAATTCACCCCTCCACTTT.